This TCR beta chain was sequenced during a study of CD8 T cells in ankylosing spondylitis. Study-level results: Those disease-linked clones were CD8+; they were also relatively rare in peripheral blood. There was a TCR beta motif, made of roughly eight highly homologous variants, that appeared characteristic of ankylosing spondylitis blood. Disease-linked clones reportedly concentrated significantly in matched ankylosing spondylitis synovial fluid.

Per germline, CDR1 GTSNPN and CDR2 SVGIG (reference sequence). V shed 6 bases and J 7 bases; nucleotides not matched to a gene: 8. This CDR3 has 14 residues. One entry per CDR3 protein, called by TCRdb with MiXCR from the 5' RACE reads. The sample lists approximately 400,000 distinct CDR3 sequences; 25% to 30% were seen once. This clonotype has just a few counts. The antigen remains unidentified. The sample comprised blood, either unsorted or a sorted T cell fraction (not recorded which). The sequence was obtained from a male donor with ankylosing spondylitis. V and J are TRBV30 and TRBJ2-1, with 11 bases lining up with TRBD2. CDR3: CACLSGRARNEQFF. DNA for the CDR3: TGTGCCTGTCTTAGCGGGAGGGCCAGAAATGAGCAGTTCTTC.